The 17 T cell receptor beta chains given below trace back to one sample, sequenced in a study of T cells after yellow fever vaccination. TCRdb called the 5' RACE reads again in MiXCR, with one record for every CDR3 protein. The sample records hundreds of thousands of distinct CDR3 sequences, under 20% being singletons. Sequences were derived from PBMCs, sampled before the yellow fever booster vaccination. All receptors derive from a man between 18 and 29 years old who received the YFV17D yellow fever vaccine.

The chain carries TRBV29-1 and TRBJ2-3; perhaps TRBD1 as D (6 bases). Germline V gene data show CDR1 as SQVTM and CDR2 as ANQGSEA. V was pared by 7 bases and J by 4 bases, with 21 bases between. The CDR3 is made up of 15 amino acids. CDR3 sequence (DNA): TGCAGCGCGAGTGTAGGGCAGGGGCGGTCAGATACGCAGTATTTT. It translates to CSASVGQGRSDTQYF.

CDR3 loop: CASTGSGNTIYF. The DNA for the CDR3 is TGTGCCAGTACCGGCTCTGGAAACACCATATATTTT. The chain recombines TRBV19 with TRBJ1-3; D remains unclear. V lost 7 bases to trimming and J lost 0 bases, with 4 bases between them. This CDR3 is built from 12 residues. Germline V gene lookup returns CDR1 LNHDA and CDR2 SQIVND (reference sequence).

The chain combines TRBV20-1 with TRBJ2-7; D may match TRBD1 or TRBD2 (6 bases each). V shed 2 bases and J shed 0 bases, with 14 bases lying between them. The CDR3 is 15 residues long. Germline lookup yields CDR1 DFQATT and CDR2 SNEGSKA (reference sequence). The CDR3: CSARSTGASSYEQYV. The CDR3 nucleotides read TGCAGTGCTAGATCCACGGGGGCAAGCTCCTACGAGCAGTACGTC.

This clonotype has just a few counts. The V gene is TRBV12-3 or TRBV12-4, the J gene TRBJ2-3, with 11 bases that match TRBD1. V gave up 1 base and J gave up 3 bases; unmatched junction bases: 6. This CDR3 has 17 residues. CDR3 protein: CASSLDRTGGITDTQYF. In nucleotides, the CDR3 is TGTGCCAGCAGTTTAGATCGGACAGGGGGCATTACAGATACGCAGTATTTT.

This clonotype was recorded a few times. The chain employs TRBV6-2 or TRBV6-3 and TRBJ2-7; 8 bases map to TRBD1. In germline, CDR1 is MNHEY, CDR2 SVGEGT. The CDR3 spans 16 residues. Trimming took 2 bases from V and 2 from J; bases not matched to a gene: 8. CDR3 coding DNA: TGTGCCAGCAGTTACCCGTGGACAGGGATCCCCTACGAGCAGTACTTC. It is translated as CASSYPWTGIPYEQYF.

CDR3 sequence reads: CASSPSAPGGYGYTF. CDR3 in DNA: TGTGCCAGCTCACCATCGGCGCCTGGCGGCTATGGCTACACCTTC. The chain carries TRBV18 and TRBJ1-2, with D hard to call. The CDR3 is 15 amino acids. V was clipped by 2 bases and J by 4 bases, with 14 bases between them. Germline-derived CDR1 and CDR2 are KGHSH and LQKENI.

The chain has TRBV10-1 and TRBJ1-5, with unresolved D. V was clipped by 5 bases and J by 0 bases, with 20 bases between them. The CDR3 spans 18 residues. Germline CDR1 is WNHNN and CDR2 is SYGVQD (reference sequence). The CDR3 reads CASSFRLLPTYSNQPQHF. The CDR3, as DNA: TGCGCCAGCAGTTTTAGACTGTTACCCACTTATAGCAATCAGCCCCAGCATTTT.

This clonotype was seen once. The chain links TRBV7-8 to TRBJ2-7; possibly TRBD2 for D (5 bases). CDR3 length: 14 amino acids. Germline values: CDR1 SGHVS, CDR2 FQNEAQ. Trimming shortened V by 5 bases and J by 2 bases, and 13 bases separated the two germline ends. The CDR3 DNA reads as TGTGCCAGCAGCCCGGTAGCGCATACCTACGAGCAGTACTTC. Translation gives CASSPVAHTYEQYF. The full variable domain, completed using reference TRBV7-8 and TRBJ2-7, is GAGVSQSPRYKVAKRGQDVALRCDPISGHVSLFWYQQALGQGPEFLTYFQNEAQLDKSGLPSDRFFAERPEGSVSTLKIQRTQQEDSAVYLCASSPVAHTYEQYFGPGTRLTVT.

CDR3 bases: TGTGCCAGCAGCTTATTTGCCAAACCGGTGAACACTGAAGCTTTCTTT. Translation: CASSLFAKPVNTEAFF. The chain is built from TRBV7-6 and TRBJ1-1; unclear D gene. CDR1 and CDR2 (germline): SGHVS, FNYEAQ. This CDR3 has 16 amino acids. V lost 2 bases, J lost 0 bases, and 13 bases lay in between.

The gene calls are TRBV9 and TRBJ2-5; 8 bases align to TRBD1. The CDR3 has 13 residues. Germline CDR1 SGDLS, CDR2 YYNGEE. Trimming cost V 6 bases and J 3 bases; bases outside gene matches: 4. The CDR3 protein is CASTSTGEETQYF. The CDR3 coding sequence is TGTGCCAGCACCTCGACAGGGGAAGAGACCCAGTACTTC.

This clonotype was counted at least ten times. The chain links TRBV20-1 to TRBJ1-1; D remains unclear. The CDR3 sequence is 11 residues long. In germline, CDR1 is DFQATT, CDR2 SNEGSKA (reference sequence). Trimming pared 0 bases from V and 8 bases from J, leaving 7 bases between. This CDR3 is CSARDRTEAFF. In nucleotides, the CDR3 is TGCAGTGCTAGAGATAGGACGGAAGCTTTCTTT.

The chain combines TRBV12-3 or TRBV12-4 with TRBJ1-1; 8 positions match TRBD1. The CDR3 runs to 16 residues. Unmatched junction bases numbered 7, after V lost 0 bases and J lost 4 bases. This CDR3 reads CASSLAPGQGVTEAFF. The CDR3 nucleotides are TGTGCCAGCAGTTTAGCGCCCGGACAGGGCGTCACTGAAGCTTTCTTT.

The rearrangement uses TRBV5-6 and TRBJ2-4; TRBD1 matches 7 bases. V gave up 0 bases and J gave up 0 bases; unmatched junction bases: 6. Germline CDR1 is SGHDT and CDR2 is YYEEEE. This CDR3 has 17 residues. The CDR3 loop reads CASSLDPGTAAKNIQYF. The CDR3 DNA follows: TGTGCCAGCAGCTTGGATCCCGGGACAGCAGCCAAAAACATTCAGTACTTC.

This clonotype came up a few times. This rearrangement joins TRBV4-1 to TRBJ1-1; D ambiguous. This CDR3 contains 18 residues. Germline lookup yields CDR1 MGHRA and CDR2 YSYEKL. Trimming pared 2 bases from V and 2 bases from J, leaving 21 bases between. The DNA of the CDR3 is TGCGCCAGCAGCCAAACTGCCCATAGCGGACGGATTAACACTGAAGCTTTCTTT. Protein: CASSQTAHSGRINTEAFF.

The chain couples TRBV5-4 to TRBJ2-5; 7 bases match TRBD1. The germline gives CDR1 SGHNT, CDR2 YYREEE (reference sequence). Unmatched junction bases numbered 8, after V lost 9 bases and J lost 3 bases. The CDR3 totals 13 residues. For the CDR3, the DNA is TGTGCCATCGGACAGGAGGATGAAGAGACCCAGTACTTC. This gives the protein CAIGQEDEETQYF.

This clonotype was counted only a few times. The V gene is TRBV20-1, the J gene TRBJ2-1, with TRBD2 as a possible D gene (7 bases). The V gene lost 0 bases and the J gene lost 3 bases, with 9 bases spanning the gap. Looked up from germline, CDR1 is DFQATT and CDR2 is SNEGSKA (reference sequence). This CDR3 has 14 residues. CDR3 nucleotides: TGCAGTGCTAGAGAGGGGGGGCACTACAATGAGCAGTTCTTC. Encoded protein: CSAREGGHYNEQFF.

The V call is TRBV11-2, the J call TRBJ1-4; D uncertain. V was trimmed by 1 base and J by 4 bases, leaving 10 bases between them. CDR1 and CDR2 from the germline V gene are SGHAT and FQNNGV. The CDR3 runs to 15 residues. CDR3 amino acids: CASSLATDVNEKLFF. Here the CDR3 DNA reads TGTGCCAGCAGCTTAGCTACAGACGTTAATGAAAAACTGTTTTTT.